Sequencing of this T cell receptor beta chain was carried out in a study of blood T cell repertoires in COVID-19. Libraries were prepared by immunoSEQ multiplex PCR; TCRdb keeps only in-frame clonotypes and omits some of them. Altogether fewer than 200,000 clones are present, 84% being singletons, with the ten largest covering around 2.9%. This sequence was found in a woman aged 80 or over with COVID-19, enrolled during active disease. Sequenced sample: peripheral blood.

The CDR3 loop is CASGMDTQYF. Here the CDR3 DNA reads TGTGCCAGCGGTATGGATACGCAGTATTTT. The chain couples TRBV19 to TRBJ2-3; D uncertain. Trimming pared 9 bases from V and 6 bases from J, leaving 7 bases between. This CDR3 comprises 10 residues. Germline V gives CDR1 LNHDA, CDR2 SQIVND (reference sequence).